Listed here is a single T cell receptor beta chain. Its matching antigen is unknown. Stated treatment: AdE1-LMPpoly-expanded autologous EBV-specific T-cell therapy followed by anti-PD-1 nivolumab. The assay was immunoSEQ multiplex PCR, and TCRdb's table has in-frame clones only and misses some. The repertoire holds 14,000 or so clones, around 84% seen once, with under 35% in the top ten. The sample originates from a study of EBV T-cell therapy then PD-1 blockade in nasopharyngeal carcinoma. From germline, CDR1 is SQVTM and CDR2 ANQGSEA. Trimming left V 6 bases short and J 5 bases short, with 16 bases between. CDR3 length equals 13 residues.

This receptor was obtained from a man aged 40-49 years with nasopharyngeal carcinoma. The rearrangement uses TRBV29-1 and TRBJ1-2, with a weak D call TRBD1 (5 bases). Source: CD8+ T cells from blood, taken around day 100 from a patient whose treatment included autologous EBV-specific T cells and nivolumab. The CDR3 coding sequence is TGCAGCGTGGCGGAGCAGGGAGGGTATGGCTACACCTTC. As protein: CSVAEQGGYGYTF.